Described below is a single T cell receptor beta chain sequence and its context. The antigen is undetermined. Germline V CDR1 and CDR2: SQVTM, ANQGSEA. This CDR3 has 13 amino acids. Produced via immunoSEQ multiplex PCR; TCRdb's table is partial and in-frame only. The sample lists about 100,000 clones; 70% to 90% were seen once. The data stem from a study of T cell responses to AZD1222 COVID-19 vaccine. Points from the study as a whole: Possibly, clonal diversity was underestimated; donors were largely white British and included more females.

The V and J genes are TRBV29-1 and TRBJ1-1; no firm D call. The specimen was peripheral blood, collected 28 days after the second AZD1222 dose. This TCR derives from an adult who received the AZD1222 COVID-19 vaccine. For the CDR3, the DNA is TGCACCGGTGGAACTCGGGCGGGGACTGAAGCTTTCTTT. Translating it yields CTGGTRAGTEAFF.